This entry is about one TCR beta chain. Its antigen is currently not known. No much larger clone exists at a distance of one base, and base qualities are not known. Preparation of the library involved the immunoSEQ multiplex PCR assay. A mixture of 60 forward primers for TCR Vbeta segments and 13 reverse primers for TCR Jbeta segments was used in the multiplex PCR. Amplification of the CDR3 region of rearranged TCR beta genes was performed with a multiplex PCR assay on genomic DNA. The amplified TCR beta libraries were sequenced on the Illumina HiSeq System as 87-base-pair reads. On the authors' methods: A later analysis counted approximately 84 million unique TCR beta chains across the 600 to 850 repertoires, and some 11 million of these chains were shared by at least two donors. Raw reads were error-corrected and collapsed into unique sequences by a nearest-neighbor algorithm in which closely related sequences were merged to remove PCR and sequencing errors. Alignment of CDR3 sequences to IMGT reference sequences was used to assign V, D and J gene segments. Each retained sequence needed at least a six-nucleotide match to both a V gene segment and a J gene segment. A rearrangement was called productive if the CDR3 had no stop codons and remained in frame with V and J, and every other rearrangement was called non-productive. CDR3 was defined by IMGT convention, running from the second conserved V-encoded cysteine to the conserved J-encoded phenylalanine. In an earlier analysis of around 540 of the donors, sequences lacking an unambiguous match to a single V gene segment were excluded. In an earlier analysis of several hundred of the donors, V segments were called functional above 56.7% productive rearrangements and were called segregating when the between-donor standard deviation exceeded 5%. A statistical classification framework was built for diagnosing cytomegalovirus status from the catalog of TCR beta chain sequences. In a later analysis, TCR nucleotide sequences were compared against IMGT/GENE-DB human TR gene sequences so that V and J genes could be assigned. The TCRdist pipeline was used in a later analysis to assign CDR3 sequences and most-parsimonious VDJ recombination scenarios. In a later analysis, each TCR beta chain was defined by its CDR3 amino acid sequence together with its V-gene family, and reads without a unique V-gene family were excluded. As a way to deal with suspected cross-contamination and a sequencing artifact, a later analysis dropped hundreds of nucleotide sequences that were highly shared and had low generation probability. For each public chain, a later analysis derived a clonal expansion index from normalized ranks of inferred template counts within each repertoire. In a later analysis, generation probabilities were computed with a VDJ recombination model fitted to out-of-frame rearrangements, and the resulting probabilities were checked against IGoR. A later analysis scored TCR-TCR, TCR-HLA and TCR-CMV co-occurrence with hypergeometric tests, applying a repertoire-size bias correction to TCR pairs. To estimate false discovery rates, a later analysis permuted the HLA or CMV assignments 20 times. A later analysis grouped co-occurring TCRs with DBSCAN, adding TCRdist sequence similarity when clustering within HLA-allele-positive subsets. Repertoires with fewer than 30,000 or more than 120,000 public chains were left out of co-occurrence clustering, as were five repertoires with anomalous nucleotide sharing. TCRdb obtained this table from immuneACCESS and retained in-frame rearrangements with V and J assigned. These tables miss some clones; where compared with another copy, unresolved V genes account for less than half of the shortfall, and the remainder is unexplained. Clone size and the V and J calls come from that table; the DNA yielded D and trimming. The sample profile shows some 200,000 clones; 82% of them were found once. The ten largest account for less than 3% of the sample.

The germline V gene provides CDR1 SGHTA and CDR2 FQGTGA. Measured from the cysteine to the phenylalanine, the CDR3 is 16 residues long. Only the CDR3 region is kept as DNA, spanning 48 bases read in frame from base 1. V ends up 5 bases short and J 2 bases short, with an unmatched junction base count of 7. In total, 630 or so healthy bone marrow donors made up the cohort. All cohort members were sampled while nominally healthy, although unrecorded immune exposures were likely present. The donor tested CMV seronegative and was one of the 352 seronegative cohort members. A peripheral blood sample was collected from each donor, and TCR beta sequencing was performed on peripheral blood mononuclear cells. Genomic DNA extraction from the blood cell samples was performed with the Qiagen DNeasy Blood Extraction Kit. These data belong to a study of cytomegalovirus exposure and HLA in healthy donors (dated 2017 in TCRdb). About the investigation overall: An earlier analysis of some 500 of the donors reported approximately 290 Gb of sequence data and 117 million unique TCR beta sequences from 150 million to 200 million T cells. A later analysis re-examined previously published TCR beta repertoires from 600 to 700 donors and added high-resolution HLA genotyping to investigate patterns of TCR occurrence. The study profiled the T cell repertoires of 500 to 800 subjects by immunosequencing and related them to cytomegalovirus serostatus. The study aimed to test whether signatures of past pathogen exposure could be identified by cataloging public T cell receptors. In a later genetic analysis, genome-wide SNP genotypes for about three fifths of the roughly 670 donors were used, and that subset was treated as a discovery cohort. Besides the first cohort of 550 to 750 subjects, a separate validation cohort made up of some 110 different subjects was used. In an earlier analysis of 587 of the donors, high-throughput TCR beta sequencing was used to judge whether each TCR beta V gene segment behaved as functional or pseudogenic. Among about 410 genotyped donors of the cohort, an average of approximately 220,000 unique TCR beta nucleotide sequences was sequenced per donor, of which 15% to 20% were non-productive. An early release covering roughly 640 HLA-typed donors comprised roughly 300 gigabases of sequencing data and 85 million or so unique TCR sequences. To predict cytomegalovirus infection status, the study brought together high-throughput TCR immunosequencing, statistical association of individual TCRs with disease status, and machine learning. A handful of DR-DQ haplotypes were handled as single units for association and clustering because linkage in the cohort was strong. Donor age, sex, ethnicity and CMV serostatus were collected together with the repertoire data. Rather than using new phenotypic data, the later analysis identified candidate immune exposures from TCR beta sequences and from how often those sequences occurred across donors. The number of donors typed differed by locus, with 629-630 for A, B, C, DRB1 and DQB1, around 500 for DQA1, 606 for DPA1, and some 440 for DPB1. Both class I and class II loci were covered by HLA typing, at four-digit resolution. All discovery cohort repertoires had been generated on a single sequencing platform. Of the roughly 400 genotyped donors, over 70% fell in the genetic ancestry cluster associated with self-reported Caucasian donors.

Paper-wide results and their limitations: A later genetic analysis associated a missense DCLRE1C variant with V-gene and J-gene trimming of TCR beta chains, and an independent cohort replicated the association. A further reported finding was that TCR beta sequences accurately predicted the HLA-A and HLA-B alleles for most subjects in the first cohort. The 87-base-pair reads could not distinguish some IMGT-functional V segments, including TRBV6-2 and TRBV6-3, so those segments were excluded. In an earlier analysis of approximately 600 of the donors, most TCR beta V segments were observed in productive rearrangements about 87% or about 30% of the time, broadly matching IMGT annotations. When HLA alleles, especially DR and DQ, strongly co-occurred, TCR associations were difficult to assign to individual alleles. In a later analysis, several top co-occurrence clusters were reported to appear linked to parvovirus B19, influenza, CMV and Epstein-Barr virus. In a later analysis, HLA-associated TCR beta chains showed more clonal expansion and lower generation probabilities than non-associated chains that were equally common. The cohort was sequenced for TCR beta chains only, and without alpha or paired-chain data the features that could be detected were limited. A cluster of highly shared sequence variants was judged likely to be a technical artifact of the sequencing pipeline. The earlier analysis of almost 600 of the donors excluded some 16 rarely observed V segments, including chromosome 9 orphons, because counts were too low. Correlated functional status among segregating V segments might be attributable to linkage disequilibrium, but an unknown experimental factor could not be ruled out. In a later analysis, TCR association rates were found to vary across HLA loci, with the most associated TCRs seen for DRB1 alleles and the fewest for HLA-C alleles. The only immune exposure information available for the cohort was CMV serostatus. Most CMV-associated TCR beta chains appeared to be HLA-restricted in a later analysis, and the HLA associations seemed to be driven largely by CMV exposure. According to the authors, the approach could potentially be generalized to other disease states and immunological phenotypes. Specific HLA alleles were associated with 15,000 to 20,000 TCR beta sequences at a false discovery rate of 0.05 in a later analysis. While some public TCRs were present in many individuals, most TCR sequences turned up only very rarely across donors. Sequencing depth was assumed to be roughly uniform across donors in the presence/absence analyses, though that assumption may not hold. In a later genetic analysis, fewer N-insertions in productive TCRs were reported among donors in an Asian-associated ancestry cluster than the 666-donor mean. Cytomegalovirus status was reported to be diagnosed by the classifier with high specificity and sensitivity in both the original and validation cohorts. A total of about 180 TCR beta chains were listed by the study as associated with cytomegalovirus. Because HLA typing was missing for some donors at each locus, association tests included only the typed subset. In vitro tests confirmed that a few of the cytomegalovirus-associated TCR beta chains recognize cytomegalovirus antigens.

The receptor's source is a woman in her 40s in good health and CMV-seronegative. The rearranged chain carries TRBV7-3 and TRBJ2-3; TRBD2 lines up with 10 middle nucleotides. The sample comprised PBMCs. The DNA sequence reads TGTGCCAGCAGCCAAGTAACTAGCGGGACCACAGATACGCAGTATTTT. It translates as CASSQVTSGTTDTQYF.